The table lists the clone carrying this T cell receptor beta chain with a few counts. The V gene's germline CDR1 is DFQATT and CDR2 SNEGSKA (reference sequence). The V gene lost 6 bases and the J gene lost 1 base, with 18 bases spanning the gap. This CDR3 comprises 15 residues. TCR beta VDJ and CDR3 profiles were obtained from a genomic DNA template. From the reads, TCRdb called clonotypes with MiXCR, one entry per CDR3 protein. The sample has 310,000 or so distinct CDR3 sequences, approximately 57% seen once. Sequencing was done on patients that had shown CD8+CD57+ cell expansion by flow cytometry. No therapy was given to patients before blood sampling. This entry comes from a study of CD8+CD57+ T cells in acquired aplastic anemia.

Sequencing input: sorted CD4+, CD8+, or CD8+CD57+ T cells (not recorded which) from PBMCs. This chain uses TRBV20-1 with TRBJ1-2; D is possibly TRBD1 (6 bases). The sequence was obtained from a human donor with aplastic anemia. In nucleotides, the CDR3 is TGCAGTGCAGCTACCGGGACACAAAATAACTATGGCTACACCTTC. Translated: CSAATGTQNNYGYTF.